Shown below are 17 T cell receptor beta chains from a single sample sequenced in a study of regulatory T cells in long-lasting Graves disease (dated by TCRdb to the early 2020s). Library preparation employed multiplex PCR. Sequenced using an Illumina HiSeq 4000. To build TCR beta libraries, CDR3 regions were amplified by Arm-PCR using iRepertoire HTBI primers. TCRdb redid the processing of the public reads, applying fastp at Q25 and MiXCR, and retained in-frame beta chains. Each CDR3 protein appears once, grouped with its most common genes and DNA. This sample has 580,000 or so distinct CDR3 sequences in its table, and about 16% of those were observed once. Jointly, the top ten make up around 11% of the sample. Explained via the paper, the time point label denotes: newly diagnosed GD, antithyroid drugs for less than 3 months. RNA was extracted from PBMCs in TRIzol for both TCR sequencing and RNA sequencing.

Separately, the same data were catalogued under a study of T cells in Graves' hyperthyroidism and ophthalmopathy.

The specimen was peripheral blood mononuclear cells (PBMCs), collected at new diagnosis, from a patient treated with antithyroid drugs. The receptors derive from a man between 18 and 35 years old with Graves disease. Donor details come from another sample of the same person, matched by shared clones.

This clonotype was seen only a few times. The chain carries TRBV20-1 and TRBJ2-1, with D possibly TRBD2 on 5 matching bases. Germline assignment: CDR1 DFQATT and CDR2 SNEGSKA (reference sequence). This CDR3 region has 15 residues. V gave up 7 bases and J gave up 0 bases, with 16 bases separating them. CDR3 in amino acids: CSDRIARSSYNEQFF. CDR3 DNA sequence: TGCAGTGACAGAATAGCGAGAAGCTCCTACAATGAGCAGTTCTTC.

This clonotype appeared a few times. This chain uses TRBV20-1 with TRBJ2-1; tentatively, D is TRBD1 (5 bases). The CDR3 has 16 residues. Trimming took off 0 bases at V and 8 bases at J, with 20 bases between the two ends. Germline CDR1 is DFQATT and CDR2 is SNEGSKA (reference sequence). The CDR3 protein is CSARDPQGSRVDEQFF. The CDR3 coding sequence is TGCAGTGCTAGAGATCCCCAGGGCTCAAGGGTGGATGAGCAGTTCTTC.

This clonotype has a count of ten or more. The V call is TRBV30, the J call TRBJ1-5; tentatively, D is TRBD1 (5 bases). Trimming cost V 0 bases and J 5 bases, with 17 bases left between them. The germline gives CDR1 GTSNPN, CDR2 SVGIG (reference sequence). The CDR3 sequence is 16 residues long. The chain's CDR3 is CAWSVFGQGEYQPQHF. The CDR3 nucleotides read TGTGCCTGGAGTGTTTTCGGGCAGGGAGAGTATCAGCCCCAGCATTTT.

This clonotype was recorded a few times. The chain joins TRBV28 to TRBJ2-3; 11 nucleotides agree with TRBD1. This CDR3 has 15 residues. V lost 5 bases and J lost 5; bases outside the gene matches: 6. Germline V gives CDR1 MDHEN, CDR2 SYDVKM. The CDR3 sequence is CASSTQDRGRDTQYF. The CDR3 region has the DNA TGTGCCAGCAGTACCCAGGACAGGGGGCGAGATACGCAGTATTTT. Based on the CDR3 plus reference TRBV28 and TRBJ2-3, the full variable domain is DVKVTQSSRYLVKRTGEKVFLECVQDMDHENMFWYRQDPGLGLRLIYFSYDVKMKEKGDIPEGYSVSREKKERFSLILESASTNQTSMYLCASSTQDRGRDTQYFGPGTRLTVL.

A single count supports this clonotype. The chain combines TRBV27 with TRBJ1-6; no firm D call. The V gene lost 6 bases and the J gene lost 3 bases, with 12 bases spanning the gap. Germline V gives CDR1 MNHEY, CDR2 SMNVEV (reference sequence). This CDR3 spans 15 amino acids. The DNA of the CDR3 is TGTGCCAGCAGCGTAGACTGGAACTATAATTCACCCCTCCACTTT. It encodes CASSVDWNYNSPLHF.

The rearrangement joins TRBV20-1 to TRBJ2-7; 9 nucleotides agree with TRBD1. The CDR3 has 12 amino acids. CDR1 and CDR2 from the germline V gene are DFQATT and SNEGSKA (reference sequence). With V trimmed by 6 bases and J by 5 bases, 5 bases remained unmatched. In nucleotides, the CDR3 is TGCAGTGCAACCGGGACAGGGAACGAGCAGTACTTC. As protein: CSATGTGNEQYF.

This clonotype was found many times. The gene calls are TRBV28 and TRBJ1-3; D not resolved. V was shortened by 3 bases and J by 2 bases, with 11 bases between the two germline ends. The CDR3 loop spans 15 amino acids. Germline V gene sequence: CDR1 MDHEN, CDR2 SYDVKM. The CDR3 bases are TGTGCCAGCAGTTTCGGAGGTTTCGCTGGAAACACCATATATTTT. Translated: CASSFGGFAGNTIYF.

V gene TRBV5-5 combines with J gene TRBJ1-1, with 7 nucleotides matching TRBD1. The CDR3 runs to 11 residues. Unmatched junction bases numbered 2, after V lost 4 bases and J lost 8 bases. Germline V gene sequence: CDR1 SGHKS, CDR2 YYEKEE (reference sequence). The DNA for the CDR3 is TGTGCCAGCAGCGTGACAGGGGAAGCTTTCTTT. Translation: CASSVTGEAFF.

This chain joins TRBV9 and TRBJ2-1; the D is unclear. Trimming took 3 bases from V and 3 from J, leaving 13 bases between them. This CDR3 spans 15 amino acids. CDR1 SGDLS and CDR2 YYNGEE come from the germline V gene. The CDR3 DNA sequence: TGTGCCAGCAGCGCCCGCTGGGAACTCTACAATGAGCAGTTCTTC. It encodes CASSARWELYNEQFF.

This clonotype was counted at least ten times. This chain links TRBV12-3 or TRBV12-4 with TRBJ1-5; the D is unclear. This CDR3 is 13 amino acids long. V was pared by 6 bases and J by 0 bases, with 6 bases between. CDR3 residues: CASRQYSNQPQHF. CDR3 DNA sequence: TGTGCCAGCAGACAGTATAGCAATCAGCCCCAGCATTTT.

The CDR3 bases are TGTGCCAGCAGCTTGGGGGGGCGCGAGTCCACTTTCTTT. This sequence encodes CASSLGGRESTFF. The chain combines TRBV7-3 with TRBJ1-1, with a tentative D call TRBD1 (6 bases). CDR3 length: 13 amino acids. Looked up from germline, CDR1 is SGHTA and CDR2 is FQGTGA. The germline V and J ends were trimmed by 3 bases and 12 bases, with 17 bases remaining between them.

This clonotype was seen more than once but under ten times. V usage is TRBV20-1 and J usage is TRBJ1-5; TRBD1 might be the D (6 bases). V was trimmed by 3 bases and J by 5 bases, leaving 11 bases between them. Germline lookup yields CDR1 DFQATT and CDR2 SNEGSKA (reference sequence). The CDR3 contains 13 residues. CDR3 nucleotide sequence: TGCAGTGCTAGGCCGAGGGGGTATCAGCCCCAGCATTTT. Translation: CSARPRGYQPQHF.

This clonotype was seen only a few times. The rearrangement joins TRBV6-1 to TRBJ2-1; TRBD2 agrees at 7 bases. V lost 5 bases and J lost 4; bases outside the gene matches: 8. Per germline, CDR1 MNHNS and CDR2 SASEGT. The CDR3 is 15 residues long. DNA of the CDR3: TGTGCCAGCAGTCCGGGGGAGGGCACTTACAATGAGCAGTTCTTC. It is translated as CASSPGEGTYNEQFF.

This clonotype was picked up many times. The chain employs TRBV7-6 and TRBJ1-1; D uncertain. Trimming left V 1 base short and J 1 base short, with 10 bases between. Per the germline V gene, CDR1 is SGHVS and CDR2 is FNYEAQ. This CDR3 is 15 amino acids long. The CDR3 DNA follows: TGTGCCAGCAGCTTAGAGACCCGGGGGAACACTGAAGCTTTCTTT. Its translation: CASSLETRGNTEAFF.

In its sample, this clonotype was seen many times. The chain recombines TRBV2 with TRBJ2-3; perhaps D is TRBD1 or TRBD2 (5 bases each). The germline gives CDR1 SNHLY, CDR2 FYNNEI. This CDR3 region has 12 residues. CDR3 DNA: TGTGCGTGTGAGGGGAGCACAGATACGCAGTATTTT. This codes for CACEGSTDTQYF. The full variable domain, in which reference TRBV2 and TRBJ2-3 provide the parts outside the CDR3, is EPEVTQTPSHQVTQMGQEVILRCVPISNHLYFYWYRQILGQKVEFLVSFYNNEISEKSEIFDDQFSVERPDGSNFTLKIRSTKLEDSAMYFCACEGSTDTQYFGPGTRLTVL.

This clonotype was seen repeatedly, ten times or more. The chain couples TRBV12-3 or TRBV12-4 to TRBJ2-1, with 8 bases identical to TRBD2. J was trimmed by 2 bases and V by 7 bases; bases with no gene match: 4. This CDR3 contains 14 residues. The CDR3 spells CASTGTRTYNEQFF. CDR3 in DNA: TGTGCCAGCACCGGGACTAGGACCTACAATGAGCAGTTCTTC.

This clonotype has only a few counts. This rearrangement joins TRBV3-1 to TRBJ1-2, with D perhaps TRBD1 (6 bases). CDR3 length: 11 residues. The V gene lost 6 bases and the J gene lost 7 bases, with 9 bases spanning the gap. CDR1 LGHDT and CDR2 YNNKEL come from the germline V gene (reference sequence). The CDR3 here is CASSQGFGYTF. The CDR3 region has the DNA TGTGCCAGCAGTCAGGGGTTTGGCTACACCTTC.